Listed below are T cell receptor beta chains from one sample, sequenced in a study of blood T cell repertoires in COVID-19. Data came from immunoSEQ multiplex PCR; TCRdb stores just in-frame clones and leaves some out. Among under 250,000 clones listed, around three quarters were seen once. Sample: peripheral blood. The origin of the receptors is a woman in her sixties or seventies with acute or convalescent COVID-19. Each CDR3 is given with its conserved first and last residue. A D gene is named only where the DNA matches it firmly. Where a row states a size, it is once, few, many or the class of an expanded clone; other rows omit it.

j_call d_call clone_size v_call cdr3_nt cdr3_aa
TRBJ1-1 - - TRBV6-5 TGTGCCAGCAGTTACTTGAGGGGAGGTGCTGAAGCTTTCTTT CASSYLRGGAEAFF
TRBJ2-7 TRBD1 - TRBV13 TGTGCCAGCAGCCCAAGGGGGCAAGTAATCCACGAGCAGTACTTC CASSPRGQVIHEQYF
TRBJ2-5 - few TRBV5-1 TGCGCCAGCAGCTTGTCTACCAATGGTGAGACCCAGTACTTC CASSLSTNGETQYF
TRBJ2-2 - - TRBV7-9 TGTGCCAGCAGCCGGAACACCGGGGAGCTGTTTTTT CASSRNTGELFF
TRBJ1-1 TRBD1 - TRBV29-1 TGCAGCGTGGTCCCGGGACAGGTGCCGGAAGCTTTCTTT CSVVPGQVPEAFF
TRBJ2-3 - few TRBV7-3 TGTGCCAGCAGCTTAGCGGGGGCCGGGAGGGATACGCAGTATTTT CASSLAGAGRDTQYF
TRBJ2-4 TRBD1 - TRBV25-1 TGTGCCAGCAGCGCCGCTGGACAGGGGGGAAACATTCAGTACTTC CASSAAGQGGNIQYF
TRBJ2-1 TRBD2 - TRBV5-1 TGCGCCAGCAGCGTGGGACTAGCGGGGGCCCTCTCCTACAATGAGCAGTTCTTC CASSVGLAGALSYNEQFF
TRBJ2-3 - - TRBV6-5 TGTGCCAGCAGCACCAGAAAAGATACGCAGTATTTT CASSTRKDTQYF
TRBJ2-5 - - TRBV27 TGTGCCAGCAGTCGACAGGGCCGTGGGAGGGAGACCCAGTACTTC CASSRQGRGRETQYF
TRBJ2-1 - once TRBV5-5 TGTGCCAGCAGCTTTGGAACAGGCTCCTTGGACAATGAGCAGTTCTTC CASSFGTGSLDNEQFF
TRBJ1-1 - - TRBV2 TGTGCCAATCCGAAGGGGCTAAACACTGAAGCTTTCTTT CANPKGLNTEAFF
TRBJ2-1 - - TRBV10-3 TGTGCCATCGGTCAGGAGGCGAATGAGCAGTTCTTC CAIGQEANEQFF
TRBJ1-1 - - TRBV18 TGTGCCAGCTCACCACCGGACAGCAATGAAGCTTTCTTT CASSPPDSNEAFF
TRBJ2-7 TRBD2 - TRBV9 TGTGCCAGCAGCGTAGATGGCGGGAGCTCCTACGAGCAGTACTTC CASSVDGGSSYEQYF
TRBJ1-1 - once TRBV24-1 TGTGCCACCAGCCGGGAGAACACTGAAGCTTTCTTT CATSRENTEAFF
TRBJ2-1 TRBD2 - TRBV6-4 TGTGCCAGCAGTGACCCCCGGACTAGCGGGGGCCCTTACAATGAGCAGTTCTTC CASSDPRTSGGPYNEQFF
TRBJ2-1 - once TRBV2 TGTGCCAGCAATATACCTACAGGGTGGGGCAATGAGCAGTTCTTC CASNIPTGWGNEQFF
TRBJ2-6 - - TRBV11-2 TGTGCCAGCAGCTTAGACTGGGCGAGTGGGGCCAACGTCCTGACTTTC CASSLDWASGANVLTF
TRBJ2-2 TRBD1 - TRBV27 TGTGCCAGCAGTCAAAAGGGGACAGGGGCGAACACCGGGGAGCTGTTTTTT CASSQKGTGANTGELFF
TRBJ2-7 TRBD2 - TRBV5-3 TGTGCCAGAAGCGTTGGGACTAGCGGGGGGACGAGGGGCGAGCAGTACTTC CARSVGTSGGTRGEQYF
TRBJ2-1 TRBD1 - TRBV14 TGTGCCAGCAGCCAAGGTTTGGGACAGGGGCTATACAATGAGCAGTTCTTC CASSQGLGQGLYNEQFF
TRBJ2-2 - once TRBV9 TGTGCCAGCAGCGTAGCAACTGGGGGCCCCACCGGGGAGCTGTTTTTT CASSVATGGPTGELFF
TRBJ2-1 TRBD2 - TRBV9 TGTGCCAGCAGCGTAGCGGGGGGAGCCGGCAATGAGCAGTTCTTC CASSVAGGAGNEQFF
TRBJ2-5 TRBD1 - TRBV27 TGTGCCACCCGGGACAGCCTCGCTGAGACCCAGTACTTC CATRDSLAETQYF
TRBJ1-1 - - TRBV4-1 TGCGCCAGCAGCCAAGATCAGGGTACTGAAGCTTTCTTT CASSQDQGTEAFF
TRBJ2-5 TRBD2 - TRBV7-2 TGTGCCAGCAGCTTAAGCGGGGATAGAGAGACCCAGTACTTC CASSLSGDRETQYF
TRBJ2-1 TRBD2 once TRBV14 TGTGCCAGCAGCCACCCTAGCGGGGGGGCCCATGAGCAGTTCTTC CASSHPSGGAHEQFF
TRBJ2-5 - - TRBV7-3 TGTGCCAGCAGCTTACTCCCTGGCCGAGAGACCCAGTACTTC CASSLLPGRETQYF
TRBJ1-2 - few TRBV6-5 TGTGCCAGCAGTTACGCCGACACTAACTATGGCTACACCTTC CASSYADTNYGYTF
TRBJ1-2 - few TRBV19 TGTGCCAGTAGCCCTGACACCTATGGCTACACCTTC CASSPDTYGYTF
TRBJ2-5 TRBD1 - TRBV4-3 TGCGCCAGCAGCCCGAGGACAGGGGTAAAGACCCAGTACTTC CASSPRTGVKTQYF
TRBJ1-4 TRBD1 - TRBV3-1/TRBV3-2 TGTGCCAGCAGCGTAAGGACAGGGGGAAATGAAAAACTGTTTTTT CASSVRTGGNEKLFF
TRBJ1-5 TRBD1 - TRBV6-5 TGTGCCAGCAGCCCGACAGGGTTTAATCAGCCCCAGCATTTT CASSPTGFNQPQHF
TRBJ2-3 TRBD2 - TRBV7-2 TGTGCCAGCAGCTTAGGGACCGGGACTAGCAAAGATACGCAGTATTTT CASSLGTGTSKDTQYF
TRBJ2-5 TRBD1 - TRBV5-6 TGTGCCAGCAGCTGGGACAGGGGAGGGGGAGAGACCCAGTACTTC CASSWDRGGGETQYF
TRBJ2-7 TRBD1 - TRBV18 TGTGCCAGCTCACCTACCGGGACAGCAGCCTACGAGCAGTACTTC CASSPTGTAAYEQYF
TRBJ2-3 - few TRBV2 TGTGCCAGCATCAGGTTAGGAGATACGCAGTATTTT CASIRLGDTQYF
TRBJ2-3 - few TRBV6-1 TGTGCCAGCAGTGAAGCAGGACAGTTCACAGATACGCAGTATTTT CASSEAGQFTDTQYF
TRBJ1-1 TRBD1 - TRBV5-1 TGCGCCAGCAGCTTCGAAAGGGGGCTAACTGAAGCTTTCTTT CASSFERGLTEAFF
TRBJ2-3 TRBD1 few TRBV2 TGTGCCAGCAGTGAAATGGGACAGGGTCCAGATACGCAGTATTTT CASSEMGQGPDTQYF
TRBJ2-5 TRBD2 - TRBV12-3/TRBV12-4 TGTGCCAGCAGAGGACTAGCGGGGGAGACCCAGTACTTC CASRGLAGETQYF